This T cell receptor beta chain was documented in a study of CD8 T cells in Susac syndrome (dated by TCRdb to about 2019). Notes on the research overall: Among the Susac syndrome patients who were sequenced, clinically active disease was present in about six and clinical remission was observed in fewer than 10. At the time of blood withdrawal, Susac syndrome patients were either therapy-naive, taking corticosteroids (with some also receiving IVIg), or on IVIg alone. Repertoire sequencing was used to test whether CD8+ T cell activation and differentiation in Susac syndrome was antigen driven. Clonality of the CD8+ T cell repertoire was compared between eleven to twelve healthy donors, about 14 Susac syndrome patients and roughly 16 multiple sclerosis patients.

To note about this clonotype: The specificity of this receptor is unknown. Nothing much larger sits one base from this clone, and base qualities are not available.

The investigation overall reported the following: The study acknowledged that relatively few individuals were included in the TCR sequencing and HLA analysis. In the total CD8+ and CD8+ TEMRA repertoires, over 15 and five Susac-specific public clones, respectively, were identified. CD8+ repertoires in Susac syndrome showed clonal expansion, which was highest in CD8+ TEMRA cells and was greater in clinically active patients than in remitting patients.

RNA was extracted with the RNeasy kit and roughly 0.45 to 1 ug was reverse transcribed using random hexamers. TCR beta CDR3 regions were amplified with the immunoSEQ multiplex PCR assay covering 54 Vbeta and 13 Jbeta segments. Bias from PCR amplification was corrected by using a synthetic template baseline for primer optimization and for computational correction. As for how the authors treated the data: Reads were assigned to V, D and J genes according to IMGT and analyzed in immunoSEQ Analyzer, with only productive sequences retained. Clonality was computed as one minus Shannon entropy normalized by log2 of the number of productive unique sequences. For each patient and control, public and private clones were evaluated among the 100 most prevalent clones. Clones were defined as Susac-specific when absent from the healthy and MS cohorts, from roughly 1,000 published viral clones and from other ImmuneACCESS disease sequences. Using fastp trimming at Q25 and MiXCR clonotype assembly, TCRdb reanalyzed the public sequencing data and kept in-frame beta chains. Every CDR3 protein is listed once, alongside the most common genes and DNA of its rows. The V and J calls shown here were made by TCRdb, not taken from the authors' results. Within this sample are fewer than 95,000 distinct CDR3 sequences, with around 96% of them counted one time only. The top ten clones comprise more than 0.5% of the sample.

From the germline V gene, CDR1 is SGHTS and CDR2 is YDEGEE. From the cysteine through the phenylalanine, the CDR3 covers 15 amino acids. Only CDR3 DNA is held: 45 bases, read in frame from base 1. Trimming takes 4 bases from V and 3 bases from J, and the germline ends sit 16 bases apart. Peripheral blood CD8+ and CD4+ T cells from healthy donors, Susac syndrome patients and multiple sclerosis patients were profiled using high-throughput TCR beta sequencing. The Susac syndrome patients fulfilled recently defined diagnostic criteria for definite or probable disease. CD8+ TEMRA cells were enriched by FACS, while bulk CD8+ and CD4+ T cells were purified by magnetic negative isolation. Blood was drawn into EDTA tubes, processed within 24 hours, and PBMCs were isolated by density gradient centrifugation. PBMCs destined for TCR sequencing were cryopreserved in liquid nitrogen and later thawed in a 37 °C water bath. The sorted or isolated CD4+, CD8+ and CD8+ TEMRA cells had a purity of 90% or higher.

Sequenced input: CD8+ T cells from PBMCs. The chain is made from TRBV5-8 and TRBJ1-2, and the D gene may be TRBD1, 6 bases matching. The source is a human donor with Susac syndrome. The CDR3 reads CASSPYLTGYYGYTF. The bases read TGTGCCAGCAGCCCCTATCTAACAGGGTACTATGGCTACACCTTC.